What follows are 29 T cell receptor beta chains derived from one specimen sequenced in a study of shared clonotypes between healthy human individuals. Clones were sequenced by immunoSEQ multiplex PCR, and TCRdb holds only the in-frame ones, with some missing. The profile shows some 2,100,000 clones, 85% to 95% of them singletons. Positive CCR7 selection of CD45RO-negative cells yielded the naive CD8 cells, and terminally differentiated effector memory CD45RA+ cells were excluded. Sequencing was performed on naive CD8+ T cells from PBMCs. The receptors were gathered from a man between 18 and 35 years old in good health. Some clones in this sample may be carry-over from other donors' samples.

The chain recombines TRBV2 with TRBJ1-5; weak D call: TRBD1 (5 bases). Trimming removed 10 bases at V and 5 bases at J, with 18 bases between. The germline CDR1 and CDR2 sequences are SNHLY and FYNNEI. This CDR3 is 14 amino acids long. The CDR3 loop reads CATSGKGEYQPQHF. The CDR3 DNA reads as TGTGCCACCTCAGGGAAAGGGGAGTATCAGCCCCAGCATTTT.

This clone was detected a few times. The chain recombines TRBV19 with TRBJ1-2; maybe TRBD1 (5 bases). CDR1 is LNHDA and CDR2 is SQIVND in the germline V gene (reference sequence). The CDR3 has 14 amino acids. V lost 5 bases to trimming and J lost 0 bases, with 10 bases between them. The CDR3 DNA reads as TGTGCCAGTAGTCCGGGGCTTTCTAACTATGGCTACACCTTC. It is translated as CASSPGLSNYGYTF. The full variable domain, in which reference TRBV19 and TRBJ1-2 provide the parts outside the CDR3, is DGGITQSPKYLFRKEGQNVTLSCEQNLNHDAMYWYRQDPGQGLRLIYYSQIVNDFQKGDIAEGYSVSREKKESFPLTVTSAQKNPTAFYLCASSPGLSNYGYTFGSGTRLTVV.

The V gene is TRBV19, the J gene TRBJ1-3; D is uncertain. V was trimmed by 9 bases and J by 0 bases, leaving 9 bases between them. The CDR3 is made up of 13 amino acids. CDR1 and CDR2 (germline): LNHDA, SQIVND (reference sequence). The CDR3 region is CASTAVSGNTIYF. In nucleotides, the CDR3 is TGTGCCAGCACAGCCGTCTCTGGAAACACCATATATTTT.

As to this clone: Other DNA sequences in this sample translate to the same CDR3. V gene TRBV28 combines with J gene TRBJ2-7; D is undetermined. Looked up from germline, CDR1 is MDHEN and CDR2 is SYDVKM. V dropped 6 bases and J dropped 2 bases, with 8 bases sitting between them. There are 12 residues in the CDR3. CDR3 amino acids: CASRGGTYEQYF. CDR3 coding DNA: TGTGCCAGCAGGGGCGGTACCTACGAGCAGTACTTC.

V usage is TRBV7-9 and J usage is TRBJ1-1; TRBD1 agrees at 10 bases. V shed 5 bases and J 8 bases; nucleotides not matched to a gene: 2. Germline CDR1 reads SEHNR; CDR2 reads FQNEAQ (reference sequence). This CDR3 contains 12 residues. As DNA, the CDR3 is TGTGCCAGCAGCCCGGGACAGGGGGAAGCTTTCTTT. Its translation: CASSPGQGEAFF.

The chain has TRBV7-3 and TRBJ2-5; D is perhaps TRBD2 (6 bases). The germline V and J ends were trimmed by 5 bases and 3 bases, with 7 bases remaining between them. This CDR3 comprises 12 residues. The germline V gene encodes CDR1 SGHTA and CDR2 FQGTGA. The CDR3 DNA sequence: TGTGCCAGCAGCCCGGGGGAAGAGACCCAGTACTTC. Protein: CASSPGEETQYF.

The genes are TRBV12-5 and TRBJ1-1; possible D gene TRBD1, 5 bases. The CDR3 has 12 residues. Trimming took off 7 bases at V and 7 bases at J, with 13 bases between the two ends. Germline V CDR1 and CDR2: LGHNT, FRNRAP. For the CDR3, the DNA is TGTGCTAGTGCCTCCACAGGATTTGAAGCTTTCTTT. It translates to CASASTGFEAFF.

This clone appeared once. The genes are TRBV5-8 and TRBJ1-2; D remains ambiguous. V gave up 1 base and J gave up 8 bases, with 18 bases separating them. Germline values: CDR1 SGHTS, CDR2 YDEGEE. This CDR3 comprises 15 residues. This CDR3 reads CASSLIRNPEDGYTF. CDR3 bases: TGTGCCAGCAGCTTGATTAGAAACCCCGAGGACGGCTACACCTTC.

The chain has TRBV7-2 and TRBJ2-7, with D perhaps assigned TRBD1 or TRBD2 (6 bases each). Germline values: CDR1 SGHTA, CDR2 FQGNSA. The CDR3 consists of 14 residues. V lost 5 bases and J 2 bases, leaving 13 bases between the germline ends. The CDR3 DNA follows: TGTGCCAGCAGCAAGGGGGGTGTTGCCTACGAGCAGTACTTC. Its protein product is CASSKGGVAYEQYF.

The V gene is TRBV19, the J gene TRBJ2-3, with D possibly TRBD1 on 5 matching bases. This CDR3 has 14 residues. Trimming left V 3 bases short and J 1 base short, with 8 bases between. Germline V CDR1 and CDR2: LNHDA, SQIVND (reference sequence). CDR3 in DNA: TGTGCCAGTAGTATTGGCAGGGGCACAGATACGCAGTATTTT. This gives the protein CASSIGRGTDTQYF. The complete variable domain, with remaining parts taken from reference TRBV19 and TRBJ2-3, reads DGGITQSPKYLFRKEGQNVTLSCEQNLNHDAMYWYRQDPGQGLRLIYYSQIVNDFQKGDIAEGYSVSREKKESFPLTVTSAQKNPTAFYLCASSIGRGTDTQYFGPGTRLTVL.

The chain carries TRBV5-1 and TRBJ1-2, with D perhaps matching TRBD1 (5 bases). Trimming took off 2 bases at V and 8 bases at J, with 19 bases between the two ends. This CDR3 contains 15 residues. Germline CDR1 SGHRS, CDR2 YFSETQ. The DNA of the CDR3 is TGCGCCAGCAGCTTAGGGCAGGGTTTTAGAGGCGGCTACACCTTC. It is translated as CASSLGQGFRGGYTF.

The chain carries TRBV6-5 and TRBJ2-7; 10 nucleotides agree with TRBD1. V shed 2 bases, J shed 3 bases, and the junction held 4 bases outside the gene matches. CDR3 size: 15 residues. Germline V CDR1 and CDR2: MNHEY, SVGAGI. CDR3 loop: CASSYRDRGHYEQYF. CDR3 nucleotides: TGTGCCAGCAGTTACCGGGACAGGGGACACTACGAGCAGTACTTC.

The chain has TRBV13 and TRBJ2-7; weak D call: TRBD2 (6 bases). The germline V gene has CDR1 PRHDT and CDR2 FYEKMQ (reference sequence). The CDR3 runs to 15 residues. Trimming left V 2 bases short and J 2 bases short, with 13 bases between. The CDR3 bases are TGTGCCAGCAGCTTAAGACTAGTGGGGGCCTACGAGCAGTACTTC. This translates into CASSLRLVGAYEQYF. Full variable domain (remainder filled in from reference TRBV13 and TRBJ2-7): AAGVIQSPRHLIKEKRETATLKCYPIPRHDTVYWYQQGPGQDPQFLISFYEKMQSDKGSIPDRFSAQQFSDYHSELNMSSLELGDSALYFCASSLRLVGAYEQYFGPGTRLTVT.

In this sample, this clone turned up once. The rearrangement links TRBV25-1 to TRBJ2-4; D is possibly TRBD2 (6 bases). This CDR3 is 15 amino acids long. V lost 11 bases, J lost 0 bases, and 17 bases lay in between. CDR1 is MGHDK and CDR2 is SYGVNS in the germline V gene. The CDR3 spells CAPPRRGVAKNIQYF. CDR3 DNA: TGTGCCCCACCTCGCCGCGGGGTAGCCAAAAACATTCAGTACTTC.

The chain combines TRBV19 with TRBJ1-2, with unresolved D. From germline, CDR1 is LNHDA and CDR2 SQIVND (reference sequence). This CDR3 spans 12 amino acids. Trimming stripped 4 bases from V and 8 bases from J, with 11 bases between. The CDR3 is CASSTGSWGYTF. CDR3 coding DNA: TGTGCCAGTAGTACGGGTAGCTGGGGCTACACCTTC.

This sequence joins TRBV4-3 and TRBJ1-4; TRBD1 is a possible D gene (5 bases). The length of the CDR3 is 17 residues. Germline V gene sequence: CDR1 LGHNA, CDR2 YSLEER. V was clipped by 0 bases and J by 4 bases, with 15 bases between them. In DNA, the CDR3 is TGCGCCAGCAGCCAAGAAGGGGAGTGGTTGGATAATGAAAAACTGTTTTTT. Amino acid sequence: CASSQEGEWLDNEKLFF.

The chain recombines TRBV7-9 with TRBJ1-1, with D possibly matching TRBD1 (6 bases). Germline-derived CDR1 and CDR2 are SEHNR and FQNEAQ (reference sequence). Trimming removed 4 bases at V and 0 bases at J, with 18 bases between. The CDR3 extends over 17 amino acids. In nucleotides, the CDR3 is TGTGCCAGCAGCTCAGCTCAGGGGATTCTCATGAACACTGAAGCTTTCTTT. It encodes CASSSAQGILMNTEAFF.

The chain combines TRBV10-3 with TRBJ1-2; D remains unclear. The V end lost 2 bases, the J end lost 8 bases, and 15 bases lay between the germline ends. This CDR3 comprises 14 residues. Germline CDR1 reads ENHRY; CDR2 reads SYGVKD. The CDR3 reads CAISEGFKLIGYTF. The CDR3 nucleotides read TGTGCCATCAGTGAGGGGTTCAAACTCATCGGCTACACCTTC.

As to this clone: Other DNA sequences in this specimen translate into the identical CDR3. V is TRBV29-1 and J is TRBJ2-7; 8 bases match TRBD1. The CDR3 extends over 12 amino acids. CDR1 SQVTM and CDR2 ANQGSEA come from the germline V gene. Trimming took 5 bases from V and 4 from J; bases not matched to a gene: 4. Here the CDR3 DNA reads TGCAGCGTTCGGACAGGGTTTTACGAGCAGTACTTC. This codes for CSVRTGFYEQYF.

Here the CDR3 reads CASSLLGQGYDQPQHF. The CDR3 bases are TGTGCCAGCAGCTTACTAGGACAGGGGTATGATCAGCCCCAGCATTTT. The chain links TRBV5-8 to TRBJ1-5; 9 positions agree with TRBD1. CDR1 is SGHTS and CDR2 is YDEGEE in the germline V gene. V shed 2 bases, J shed 5 bases, and the junction held 8 bases outside the gene matches. This CDR3 has 16 residues.

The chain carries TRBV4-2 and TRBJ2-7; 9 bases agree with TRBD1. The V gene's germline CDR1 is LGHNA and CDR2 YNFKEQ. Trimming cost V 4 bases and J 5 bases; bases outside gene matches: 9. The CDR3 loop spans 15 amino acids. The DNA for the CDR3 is TGTGCCAGCAGCCTAGGACAGGGACAGGGAAACGAGCAGTACTTC. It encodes CASSLGQGQGNEQYF.

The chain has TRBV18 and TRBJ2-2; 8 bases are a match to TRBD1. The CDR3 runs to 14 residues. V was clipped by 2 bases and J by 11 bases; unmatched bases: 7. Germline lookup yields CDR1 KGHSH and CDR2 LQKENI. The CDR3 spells CASSPATGVPELFF. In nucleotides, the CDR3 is TGTGCCAGCTCACCAGCGACAGGGGTCCCCGAGCTGTTTTTT.

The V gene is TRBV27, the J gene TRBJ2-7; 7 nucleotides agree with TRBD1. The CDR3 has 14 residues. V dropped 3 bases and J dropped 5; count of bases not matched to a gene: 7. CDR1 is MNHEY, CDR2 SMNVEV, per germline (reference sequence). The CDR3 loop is CASSFGTGENEQYF. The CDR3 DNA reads TGTGCCAGCAGTTTTGGTACAGGGGAAAACGAGCAGTACTTC.

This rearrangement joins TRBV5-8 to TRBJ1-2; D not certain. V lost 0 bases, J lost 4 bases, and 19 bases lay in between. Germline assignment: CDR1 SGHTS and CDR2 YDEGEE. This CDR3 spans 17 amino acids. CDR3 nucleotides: TGTGCCAGCAGCTTGGCCGCGGCAGCCCTTACCACCTATGGCTACACCTTC. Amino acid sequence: CASSLAAAALTTYGYTF.

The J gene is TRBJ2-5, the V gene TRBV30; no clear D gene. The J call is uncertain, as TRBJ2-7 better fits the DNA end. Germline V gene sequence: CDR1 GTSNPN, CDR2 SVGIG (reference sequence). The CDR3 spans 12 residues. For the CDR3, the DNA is TGTGCCTGGGTGGACCAATCCTACGAGCAGTACTTC. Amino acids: CAWVDQSYEQYF.

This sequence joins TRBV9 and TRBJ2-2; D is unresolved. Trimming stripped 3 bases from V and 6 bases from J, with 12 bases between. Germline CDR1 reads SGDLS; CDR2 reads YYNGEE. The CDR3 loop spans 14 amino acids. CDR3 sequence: CASSAAYGSGELFF. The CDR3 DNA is TGTGCCAGCAGCGCCGCCTATGGATCCGGGGAGCTGTTTTTT.

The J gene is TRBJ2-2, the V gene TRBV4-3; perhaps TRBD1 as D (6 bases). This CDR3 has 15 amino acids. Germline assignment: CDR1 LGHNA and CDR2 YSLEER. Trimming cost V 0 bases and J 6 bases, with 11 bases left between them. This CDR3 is CASSQDLWGPGELFF. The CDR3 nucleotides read TGCGCCAGCAGCCAAGATTTATGGGGGCCCGGGGAGCTGTTTTTT.

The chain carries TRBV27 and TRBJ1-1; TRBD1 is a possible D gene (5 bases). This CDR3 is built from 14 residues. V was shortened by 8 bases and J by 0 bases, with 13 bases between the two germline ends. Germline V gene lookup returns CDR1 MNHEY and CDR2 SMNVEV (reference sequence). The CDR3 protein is CASGVRGMNTEAFF. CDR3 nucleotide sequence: TGTGCCAGCGGGGTACGGGGCATGAACACTGAAGCTTTCTTT.

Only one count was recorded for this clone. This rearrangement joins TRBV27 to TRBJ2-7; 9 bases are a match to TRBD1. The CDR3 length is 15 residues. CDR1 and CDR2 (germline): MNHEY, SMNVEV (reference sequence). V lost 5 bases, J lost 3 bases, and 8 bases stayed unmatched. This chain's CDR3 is CASSVSGTGHYEQYF. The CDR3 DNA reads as TGTGCCAGCAGTGTCTCCGGGACAGGGCACTACGAGCAGTACTTC.